One sample yielded the 32 T cell receptor beta chains listed below, sequenced in a study of cytomegalovirus exposure and HLA in healthy donors (dated by TCRdb to 2016 to 2017). Library creation used the immunoSEQ multiplex PCR assay. Drawn from immuneACCESS, this table holds only the in-frame rearrangements with V and J called that TCRdb kept. Clones are partly lost; checked studies trace under half to an unresolved V gene and leave the rest unexplained. Counted in this sample were some 310,000 clones; approximately 86% of them appeared once. Over 0.9% of the sample is taken by the ten largest. Specimen: PBMCs. These receptors were taken from a man aged 30 to 39 in good health and CMV-seronegative.

The chain recombines TRBV6-5 with TRBJ2-5; perhaps TRBD2 as D (6 bases). Germline V gives CDR1 MNHEY, CDR2 SVGAGI. The CDR3 totals 15 residues. V was pared by 2 bases and J by 5 bases, with 15 bases between. The CDR3 DNA follows: TGTGCCAGCAGTTACGGAGGGGACCCCCGGGAGACCCAGTACTTC. Translating gives CASSYGGDPRETQYF.

This clone was observed once. The chain recombines TRBV19 with TRBJ2-7; 7 bases fit TRBD1. The CDR3 totals 15 residues. Germline-derived CDR1 and CDR2 are LNHDA and SQIVND (reference sequence). Germline trimming cut 3 bases from V and 2 bases from J; bases unmatched to any gene: 7. The CDR3 loop is CASSISWTGTYEQYF. The CDR3, as DNA: TGTGCCAGTAGTATTTCCTGGACAGGCACCTACGAGCAGTACTTC.

The rearrangement uses TRBV6-5 and TRBJ2-2; no definite D call. This CDR3 has 15 amino acids. V dropped 5 bases and J dropped 0 bases, with 10 bases sitting between them. Germline lookup yields CDR1 MNHEY and CDR2 SVGAGI. CDR3 in amino acids: CASSPAVANTGELFF. DNA of the CDR3: TGTGCCAGCAGTCCCGCGGTTGCGAACACCGGGGAGCTGTTTTTT.

The table lists this clone with a few counts. This chain joins TRBV14 and TRBJ1-2; TRBD1 is a possible D gene (5 bases). Trimming pared 1 base from V and 3 bases from J, leaving 9 bases between. CDR1 SGHDN and CDR2 FVKESK come from the germline V gene. This CDR3 is 14 amino acids long. CDR3 loop: CASSQGGRYYGYTF. CDR3 in DNA: TGTGCCAGCAGCCAAGGGGGCAGGTACTATGGCTACACCTTC.

The chain has TRBV4-3 and TRBJ2-7; 8 bases map to TRBD2. CDR3 length: 17 residues. The V and J ends lost 0 bases and 0 bases, in that order; junction bases with no gene match: 7. Germline lookup yields CDR1 LGHNA and CDR2 YSLEER. CDR3 sequence reads: CASSQDVTSGISYEQYF. DNA of the CDR3: TGCGCCAGCAGCCAAGACGTAACTAGCGGCATCTCCTACGAGCAGTACTTC.

The chain couples TRBV7-2 to TRBJ2-7, with 13 bases matching TRBD2. CDR1 SGHTA and CDR2 FQGNSA come from the germline V gene. Trimming at V came to 4 bases and at J to 3 bases, leaving 9 bases not matched to a gene. The CDR3 totals 17 residues. The CDR3 bases are TGTGCCAGCAGCTCGGCCGCCACTAGCGGGGGGGTCTACGAGCAGTACTTC. Its protein product is CASSSAATSGGVYEQYF.

The gene calls are TRBV11-2 and TRBJ2-7; TRBD1 matches 11 bases. The CDR3 has 15 amino acids. Germline lookup yields CDR1 SGHAT and CDR2 FQNNGV. J gave up 2 bases and V 3 bases, and 3 bases lay outside the gene matches. The CDR3 DNA is TGTGCCAGCAGCTTTGGACAGGGGGCGACCTACGAGCAGTACTTC. It yields the protein CASSFGQGATYEQYF.

J is TRBJ1-1 and V is TRBV6-1; perhaps TRBD1 as D (6 bases). CDR3 length equals 14 residues. Germline V gene data show CDR1 as MNHNS and CDR2 as SASEGT. The V gene lost 4 bases and the J gene lost 1 base, with 10 bases spanning the gap. The CDR3 region has the DNA TGTGCCAGCAGTGTTACAGGGAGGAACACTGAAGCTTTCTTT. Protein sequence: CASSVTGRNTEAFF.

This clone was seen only a few times. The chain is built from TRBV19 and TRBJ2-2; TRBD2 matches at 8 bases. Germline V gives CDR1 LNHDA, CDR2 SQIVND (reference sequence). V dropped 6 bases and J dropped 0; count of bases not matched to a gene: 3. CDR3 length equals 15 residues. The CDR3 coding sequence is TGTGCCAGTAGGCCTAGCGGGTCGAACACCGGGGAGCTGTTTTTT. Protein: CASRPSGSNTGELFF.

The chain uses TRBV10-1 and TRBJ1-6, with D perhaps TRBD1 (6 bases). The V end was cut by 5 bases, the J end by 7 bases, with 12 bases between. This CDR3 is built from 14 residues. CDR1 WNHNN and CDR2 SYGVQD come from the germline V gene (reference sequence). CDR3 residues: CASSPGQENSPLHF. CDR3 sequence (DNA): TGCGCCAGCAGTCCGGGACAAGAGAATTCACCCCTCCACTTT.

The gene calls are TRBV25-1 and TRBJ2-7, with 7 nucleotides matching TRBD1. Losses at the gene ends were 0 bases for V and 3 bases for J; bases not matched to a gene: 2. The CDR3 consists of 14 residues. Germline CDR1 MGHDK, CDR2 SYGVNS. The CDR3 protein is CASSEYRDSYEQYF. The CDR3 DNA follows: TGTGCCAGCAGTGAATATAGGGACAGCTACGAGCAGTACTTC.

This chain uses TRBV6-5 with TRBJ2-7; perhaps TRBD2 as D (6 bases). Trimming stripped 6 bases from V and 2 bases from J, with 14 bases between. Germline assignment: CDR1 MNHEY and CDR2 SVGAGI. The CDR3 totals 14 residues. CDR3 in DNA: TGTGCCAGCAGCCAAATAGGAGGGCCCTACGAGCAGTACTTC. Its translation: CASSQIGGPYEQYF.

The chain has TRBV6-5 and TRBJ1-4; D may be TRBD1 (6 bases). This CDR3 is built from 14 residues. Germline V gene lookup returns CDR1 MNHEY and CDR2 SVGAGI. The V and J ends lost 5 bases and 2 bases respectively, with 9 bases between them. The CDR3 loop reads CASSRTGTNEKLFF. The CDR3 nucleotides read TGTGCCAGCAGTCGCACAGGGACTAATGAAAAACTGTTTTTT.

The chain uses TRBV5-1 and TRBJ2-1; tentatively, D is TRBD2 (5 bases). Germline CDR1 SGHRS, CDR2 YFSETQ. This CDR3 is 16 amino acids long. Trimming pared 2 bases from V and 5 bases from J, leaving 17 bases between. CDR3 in DNA: TGCGCCAGCAGCTTCACCCCGCGGGCGGACGACAATGAGCAGTTCTTC. Its translation is CASSFTPRADDNEQFF.

The chain is built from TRBV9 and TRBJ1-4, with 7 bases matching TRBD1. V was pared by 4 bases and J by 5 bases, with 20 bases of the junction left unmatched. The germline gives CDR1 SGDLS, CDR2 YYNGEE. This CDR3 region has 19 residues. DNA for the CDR3: TGTGCCAGCAGCTCCTTCACGGACAGGTTCTCTACTGACAATGAAAAACTGTTTTTT. It yields the protein CASSSFTDRFSTDNEKLFF.

The table lists this clone with a count of one. This chain connects TRBV18 to TRBJ1-1; no reliable D call. Germline CDR1 KGHSH, CDR2 LQKENI. V lost 3 bases and J lost 5, with 16 bases in between. This CDR3 is built from 15 residues. The CDR3 reads CASSPGNHRETEAFF. The CDR3 DNA reads TGTGCCAGCTCACCGGGTAATCACCGGGAGACTGAAGCTTTCTTT.

The chain couples TRBV27 to TRBJ2-1, with D tentatively TRBD1 (6 bases). Germline V CDR1 and CDR2: MNHEY, SMNVEV (reference sequence). CDR3 length: 15 residues. Trimming took off 4 bases at V and 0 bases at J, with 10 bases between the two ends. CDR3 region: CASSWDMSSYNEQFF. The DNA of the CDR3 is TGTGCCAGCAGTTGGGACATGAGCTCCTACAATGAGCAGTTCTTC.

The chain has TRBV5-4 and TRBJ2-7; 16 bases line up with TRBD2. The germline V gene has CDR1 SGHNT and CDR2 YYREEE (reference sequence). Trimming cost V 4 bases and J 6 bases; bases outside gene matches: 4. This CDR3 is 15 amino acids long. CDR3 region: CASSLGLAGGREQYF. The CDR3 region has the DNA TGTGCCAGCAGCCTGGGACTAGCGGGGGGGCGCGAGCAGTACTTC.

V and J are TRBV7-9 and TRBJ2-3; 11 bases are shared with TRBD2. The CDR3 covers 16 residues. Germline lookup yields CDR1 SEHNR and CDR2 FQNEAQ (reference sequence). J gave up 3 bases and V 0 bases, and 2 bases lay outside the gene matches. The CDR3 DNA is TGTGCCAGCAGCTTAGCGACTAGCGGGGCGACAGATACGCAGTATTTT. This sequence encodes CASSLATSGATDTQYF.

The V and J genes are TRBV2 and TRBJ2-2; D call uncertain. V gave up 5 bases and J gave up 5 bases, with 12 bases separating them. CDR1 and CDR2 (germline): SNHLY, FYNNEI. This CDR3 has 14 residues. CDR3: CASSRESRTGELFF. CDR3 sequence (DNA): TGTGCCAGCAGTAGAGAAAGCCGGACCGGGGAGCTGTTTTTT. Filled out from reference TRBV2 and TRBJ2-2, the complete variable domain reads EPEVTQTPSHQVTQMGQEVILRCVPISNHLYFYWYRQILGQKVEFLVSFYNNEISEKSEIFDDQFSVERPDGSNFTLKIRSTKLEDSAMYFCASSRESRTGELFFGEGSRLTVL.

V usage is TRBV29-1 and J usage is TRBJ1-4; D might be TRBD1 (6 bases). The length of the CDR3 is 10 residues. V was trimmed by 3 bases and J by 14 bases, leaving 10 bases between them. CDR1 is SQVTM, CDR2 ANQGSEA, per germline. CDR3 coding DNA: TGCAGCGTTGATTTTGGGGGCCTGTTTTTT. Translating gives CSVDFGGLFF.

The rearrangement links TRBV7-8 to TRBJ1-1; 10 bases match TRBD1. The CDR3 contains 14 residues. The J segment lost 4 bases and the V segment lost 7 bases, leaving 6 bases of the junction unmatched. Germline CDR1 SGHVS, CDR2 FQNEAQ. The chain's CDR3 is CASTDRGPGTEAFF. For the CDR3, the DNA is TGTGCCAGCACCGACAGGGGGCCTGGCACTGAAGCTTTCTTT.

J is TRBJ1-1 and V is TRBV6-1; no firm D call. The germline gives CDR1 MNHNS, CDR2 SASEGT. The CDR3 covers 11 residues. Trimming shortened V by 9 bases and J by 1 base, and 6 bases separated the two germline ends. CDR3 sequence (DNA): TGTGCCAGTCGGAGGAACACTGAAGCTTTCTTT. It is translated as CASRRNTEAFF.

The chain recombines TRBV20-1 with TRBJ1-1; D possibly corresponds to TRBD1 (5 bases). With 1 base removed from V and 10 bases from J, the gap between germline ends came to 10 bases. Germline lookup yields CDR1 DFQATT and CDR2 SNEGSKA (reference sequence). The CDR3 spans 11 residues. The CDR3 is CSARGQLGAFF. The CDR3 coding sequence is TGCAGTGCTAGAGGACAGCTGGGAGCTTTCTTT.

This sequence joins TRBV2 and TRBJ1-5; maybe TRBD1 (5 bases). V was clipped by 4 bases and J by 10 bases, with 11 bases between them. Germline assignment: CDR1 SNHLY and CDR2 FYNNEI. This CDR3 contains 12 residues. The CDR3 sequence is CASSGSGLPQHF. CDR3 sequence (DNA): TGTGCCAGCAGTGGGTCGGGACTACCCCAGCATTTT.

The rearrangement uses TRBV18 and TRBJ2-2, with 8 bases that match TRBD2. The CDR3 length is 15 residues. The V and J ends lost 0 bases and 5 bases, in that order; junction bases with no gene match: 2. Germline V gene lookup returns CDR1 KGHSH and CDR2 LQKENI. CDR3 in amino acids: CASSPPGLETGELFF. DNA for the CDR3: TGTGCCAGCTCACCACCGGGACTAGAGACCGGGGAGCTGTTTTTT.

The chain carries TRBV2 and TRBJ2-7, with a weak D call TRBD1 (5 bases). The germline CDR1 and CDR2 sequences are SNHLY and FYNNEI. The CDR3 contains 16 residues. Between the trimmed V and J ends, which lost 7 bases and 1 base, there was a span of 20 bases. The CDR3 loop reads CASTKLGLPRSYEQYF. The CDR3 coding sequence is TGTGCCAGCACCAAATTGGGGCTTCCTAGGTCCTACGAGCAGTACTTC.

This clone was seen a handful of times. This chain joins TRBV19 and TRBJ1-6; 8 positions agree with TRBD1. This CDR3 has 16 amino acids. V dropped 7 bases and J dropped 9; count of bases not matched to a gene: 14. Germline V gene data show CDR1 as LNHDA and CDR2 as SQIVND (reference sequence). CDR3 sequence reads: CASMSLARGQGSPLHF. CDR3 in DNA: TGTGCCAGTATGAGCCTGGCCAGGGGGCAAGGTTCACCCCTCCACTTT.

This clone was seen a single time. The chain carries TRBV23-1 and TRBJ1-2, with 8 nucleotides matching TRBD1. TRBV23-1 is marked as an open reading frame, function uncertain. V was pared by 0 bases and J by 1 base, with 10 bases of the junction left unmatched. The CDR3 runs to 18 residues. The CDR3 DNA reads as TGCGCCAGCAGTCAATCGAGGACAGGGATCCCCTTTAACTATGGCTACACCTTC. Its protein is CASSQSRTGIPFNYGYTF.

There are a few counts of this clone. V is TRBV2 and J is TRBJ1-6; 9 bases are shared with TRBD1. Germline CDR1 and CDR2: SNHLY and FYNNEI. CDR3 length equals 15 residues. The J segment lost 7 bases and the V segment lost 3 bases, leaving 4 bases of the junction unmatched. The CDR3 bases are TGTGCCAGCAGTGACGGGACAGGGCCCAATTCACCCCTCCACTTT. It specifies CASSDGTGPNSPLHF.

This chain links TRBV6-1 with TRBJ1-4; weak D call: TRBD1 (6 bases). CDR1 is MNHNS and CDR2 is SASEGT in the germline V gene. The CDR3 is made up of 15 amino acids. Trimming left V 9 bases short and J 0 bases short, with 14 bases between. The CDR3 loop reads CASKLDSSTNEKLFF. DNA of the CDR3: TGTGCCAGTAAGCTGGACAGCTCAACTAATGAAAAACTGTTTTTT.

The rearrangement links TRBV19 to TRBJ1-4, with 7 bases fitting TRBD1. V lost 4 bases and J lost 4; bases outside the gene matches: 6. The CDR3 loop spans 15 amino acids. The germline V gene has CDR1 LNHDA and CDR2 SQIVND (reference sequence). As DNA, the CDR3 is TGTGCCAGTAGTAGACAGGGTTCGGGTAATGAAAAACTGTTTTTT. Its translation is CASSRQGSGNEKLFF.